The rows below give T cell receptor beta chains drawn from one sample of a study of blood T cell repertoires in COVID-19. Libraries were prepared by immunoSEQ multiplex PCR; TCRdb keeps only in-frame clonotypes and omits some of them. The sample carries 250,000 or so clones, 80% to 90% recorded once. The material sequenced was peripheral blood. The source is a man between 35 and 55 years old who had recovered from COVID-19. The CDR3 runs from the conserved cysteine through the conserved F or W. The order of the fields is V gene, J gene, clone size, D gene, CDR3 protein, CDR3 DNA. The D gene is left open where the match is weak. Clone size is shown for a subset of rows, as once, few, many or a class of expanded clone.

>TRBV27|TRBJ1-5|.|.
CASSFQGGQPQHF
TGTGCCAGCAGTTTCCAGGGCGGCCAGCCCCAGCATTTT
>TRBV7-2|TRBJ2-3|few|TRBD2
CASSFRTSGTDTQYF
TGTGCCAGCAGCTTTAGGACTAGCGGCACAGATACGCAGTATTTT
>TRBV7-8|TRBJ1-4|.|TRBD1
CASSLTGQGVTNEKLFF
TGTGCCAGCAGCTTAACGGGACAGGGGGTCACTAATGAAAAACTGTTTTTT
>TRBV5-5|TRBJ1-2|.|TRBD1
CASTPGTGGRGYTF
TGTGCCAGCACCCCCGGGACAGGGGGCCGAGGCTACACCTTC
>TRBV18|TRBJ1-5|.|TRBD1
CASSPGQGADQPQHF
TGTGCCAGCTCACCAGGACAGGGGGCTGATCAGCCCCAGCATTTT
>TRBV21-1|TRBJ1-1|.|.
CASRRTGPNTEAFF
TGTGCCAGCAGACGGACAGGGCCGAACACTGAAGCTTTCTTT
>TRBV4-3|TRBJ1-1|.|.
CASSQDDSDTEAFF
TGCGCCAGCAGCCAAGATGACTCGGACACTGAAGCTTTCTTT
>TRBV28|TRBJ2-1|.|TRBD1
CASSPPLTGDNEQFF
TGTGCCAGCAGCCCCCCCTTGACAGGGGACAATGAGCAGTTCTTC
>TRBV7-8|TRBJ1-1|.|.
CASSLQGRNTEAFF
TGTGCCAGCAGCTTACAGGGTCGGAACACTGAAGCTTTCTTT
>TRBV5-6|TRBJ2-5|once|.
CASSSTARETQYF
TGTGCCAGCAGCTCTACGGCGCGGGAGACCCAGTACTTC
>TRBV6-5|TRBJ1-2|.|TRBD1
CATGTANGYTF
TGTGCCACAGGGACAGCTAATGGCTACACCTTC
>TRBV7-2|TRBJ2-5|.|TRBD2
CASSLGGGVAQYF
TGTGCCAGCAGCTTAGGTGGGGGGGTGGCCCAGTACTTC
>TRBV12-3/TRBV12-4|TRBJ1-1|few|TRBD1
CASRGQGNTEAFF
TGTGCCAGCAGGGGACAGGGGAACACTGAAGCTTTCTTT
>TRBV9|TRBJ2-1|once|TRBD2
CASSSRTSGSVEQFF
TGTGCCAGCAGCAGCCGGACTAGCGGGAGTGTTGAGCAGTTCTTC
>TRBV18|TRBJ1-4|.|TRBD1
CASSPGTAATNEKLFF
TGTGCCAGCTCACCCGGGACAGCCGCAACTAATGAAAAACTGTTTTTT
>TRBV5-4|TRBJ2-7|.|TRBD2
CASSLTSGTSEQYF
TGTGCCAGCAGCTTGACTAGCGGGACAAGCGAGCAGTACTTC
>TRBV19|TRBJ1-5|.|.
CASSAEDSPNQPQHF
TGTGCCAGTAGTGCGGAGGACAGCCCCAATCAGCCCCAGCATTTT
>TRBV9|TRBJ2-1|.|TRBD2
CASSPGTSGRGDEQFF
TGTGCCAGCAGCCCCGGGACTAGCGGGAGGGGCGATGAGCAGTTCTTC
>TRBV7-9|TRBJ2-1|few|.
CASSERTVRNEQFF
TGTGCCAGCAGTGAGAGGACAGTGAGGAATGAGCAGTTCTTC
>TRBV7-2|TRBJ1-2|.|TRBD1
CASSGRTGVYYGYTF
TGTGCCAGCAGCGGCCGGACAGGGGTTTACTATGGCTACACCTTC
>TRBV6-5|TRBJ1-3|.|.
CASSFDRNSGNTIYF
TGTGCCAGCAGCTTCGACAGAAACTCTGGAAACACCATATATTTT
>TRBV7-9|TRBJ1-1|few|.
CASSLGQPANGAFF
TGTGCCAGCAGCTTAGGACAGCCAGCGAATGGGGCTTTCTTT
>TRBV23-1|TRBJ2-7|.|TRBD2
CASSLLAGTAINGPYEQYF
TGCGCCAGCAGTCTACTAGCGGGTACAGCTATCAACGGCCCCTACGAGCAGTACTTC
>TRBV5-1|TRBJ1-1|.|.
CASSFAGSTEAFF
TGCGCCAGCAGCTTTGCGGGGAGCACTGAAGCTTTCTTT
>TRBV7-2|TRBJ2-3|few|TRBD2
CASTQSGITTDTQYF
TGTGCCAGCACGCAGAGCGGGATAACCACAGATACGCAGTATTTT
>TRBV6-5|TRBJ2-2|.|TRBD1
CASSPGQTGELFF
TGTGCCAGCAGCCCGGGACAGACCGGGGAGCTGTTTTTT
>TRBV5-5|TRBJ1-2|.|.
CASTLTGSPVGANYGYTF
TGTGCCAGCACCCTGACAGGATCGCCCGTGGGAGCTAACTATGGCTACACCTTC
>TRBV13|TRBJ1-2|.|.
CASRNLRDIVNYGYTF
TGTGCCAGCAGAAACCTCCGGGACATTGTTAACTATGGCTACACCTTC
>TRBV4-3|TRBJ1-1|.|TRBD1
CASSQGSQGARDRGRTFF
TGCGCCAGCAGCCAAGGAAGTCAGGGCGCTAGGGACAGGGGAAGAACTTTCTTT
>TRBV6-6|TRBJ1-2|.|.
CASSYSDSVGYTF
TGTGCCAGCAGTTACTCAGACAGCGTCGGCTACACCTTC
>TRBV30|TRBJ1-1|.|.
CAWTPWEGYGNTEAFF
TGTGCCTGGACCCCTTGGGAGGGGTATGGGAACACTGAAGCTTTCTTT
>TRBV6-5|TRBJ1-2|once|.
CASTLPGREAYGYTF
TGTGCCAGCACTCTCCCAGGCAGGGAGGCCTATGGCTACACCTTC
>TRBV7-9|TRBJ1-2|.|.
CASSLTGRDYGYTF
TGTGCCAGCAGCTTAACAGGGAGGGACTATGGCTACACCTTC
>TRBV2|TRBJ2-3|.|TRBD1
CASSGDSLGTDTQYF
TGTGCCAGCAGCGGGGACAGTTTGGGAACAGATACGCAGTATTTT